Sequencing of this TCR beta chain was carried out in a study of blood T cell repertoires in COVID-19. The wider study: There were acute and convalescent COVID-19 samples, and they came from the United States, Italy and Spain. The analysed material was cDNA or gDNA that came from T cells, B-cell-depleted T cells, or PBMCs.

In the authors' workflow: From reference gene primer amplification, estimates of nucleated cell counts were derived. Some clones are missing from TCRdb's copy, which holds only in-frame ones; the method was immunoSEQ multiplex PCR. V and J calls and clone size are those listed in that table; D and trimming were worked out from the DNA. The sample has under 250,000 clones; 84% are singletons. Germline values: CDR1 SGHDN, CDR2 FVKESK. V dropped 4 bases and J dropped 2 bases, with 9 bases sitting between them. CDR3 length: 14 residues. The clonotype comes from a woman aged 60-75 years who had recovered from COVID-19. This rearrangement joins TRBV14 to TRBJ1-5; a possible D gene is TRBD1 (5 bases). The source material was peripheral blood. Here the CDR3 reads CASSPGWGNQPQHF. The CDR3 DNA is TGTGCCAGCAGCCCAGGGTGGGGCAATCAGCCCCAGCATTTT.